This TCR beta chain appears in the sequencing data of a study of blood T cell repertoires in COVID-19. For the study at large: COVID-19 samples collected from the United States, Italy and Spain covered acute and convalescent phases. Nucleic acid was either cDNA or gDNA, and it came from T cells, B-cell-depleted T cells, or PBMCs.

As processed by the authors: Amplification from reference gene primers served as the basis for estimated nucleated cell counts. The repertoire was sequenced with immunoSEQ multiplex PCR; TCRdb's copy has only in-frame clones and lacks some. That table gives V, J and clone size, and the DNA gave D and trimming. The sample holds 170,000 or so clones; more than 85% are singletons and the top ten take roughly 7.3%. CDR1 is SGHAT, CDR2 FQDESV, per germline (reference sequence). Deletions cut 1 base from V and 5 bases from J, with 14 bases between. This CDR3 spans 15 amino acids. Across fewer than 25 US areas, participants ranged in age from roughly 18 to 95 years.

Sequencing was done on a sample of PBMCs or T cells enriched from blood (not recorded which). This chain uses TRBV11-1 with TRBJ2-5; D possibly corresponds to TRBD2 (6 bases). The clonotype originates from a woman in her forties or fifties who had recovered from COVID-19. The CDR3 is CASSLVGREWETQYF. The CDR3, as DNA: TGTGCCAGCAGCTTAGTTGGACGGGAGTGGGAGACCCAGTACTTC.